The clone carrying this T cell receptor beta chain was detected many times. Its antigen is still unknown. The data were obtained in a study of human T cells and chemical hapten exposure. Study overall: Per-sample TCR yield variability stemmed mainly from small pooled library volume differences.

Noted time point: pre-sensitization, week 0. Treatment noted: therapeutic diphenylcyclopropenone sensitization with weekly scalp DPC. A single record per CDR3 protein comes from TCRdb applying MiXCR to the RACE reads. The table has roughly 88,000 distinct CDR3 sequences, 9.6% seen once. Trimming at V came to 5 bases and at J to 2 bases, leaving 10 bases not matched to a gene. The CDR3 is 17 residues long. Overall study results and limits: DPC sensitization left the count of TCRs above 1 in 1000 unchanged. Significantly greater numbers of large CDR3 similarity clusters came from expanded TCRs than from controls.

The chain is built from TRBV12-3 or TRBV12-4 and TRBJ2-1, with 9 nucleotides matching TRBD2. The sequence came from a woman between 40 and 50 years old with alopecia areata. Some clones in this sample may be carry-over from other donors' samples. The sequencing used whole blood, collected in connection with sensitization to the hapten diphenylcyclopropenone (DPC). The CDR3, as DNA: TGTGCCAGCAGTACTCCCCCAAGCGGGGGGACCTACAATGAGCAGTTCTTC. Amino acid sequence: CASSTPPSGGTYNEQFF.